This T cell receptor beta chain was retrieved from a study of cytomegalovirus exposure and HLA in healthy donors. Study-wide results and caveats: By HLA locus, TCR association rates varied in a later analysis, with DRB1 showing the most and HLA-C the fewest. There were some public TCRs occurring in many donors, but most TCR sequences were rare.

As regards this clone: Antigen: not known.

13 Jbeta primers and 60 Vbeta primers were used for the PCR. Data came from immunoSEQ multiplex PCR; TCRdb stores just in-frame clones and leaves some out. In the table there are 180,000 or so clones, almost 80% of which are singletons. The CDR3 runs 14 residues. Germline V lookup: CDR1 MDHEN, CDR2 SYDVKM. V shed 5 bases, J shed 6 bases, and the junction held 6 bases outside the gene matches. The chain combines TRBV28 with TRBJ1-5; 8 bases map to TRBD1. This clonotype originated in a man aged 50 to 59 in good health and CMV-seropositive. The sequenced sample consisted of PBMCs. The CDR3 loop reads CASSQQGARQPQHF. In nucleotides, the CDR3 is TGTGCCAGCAGTCAGCAGGGGGCCCGTCAGCCCCAGCATTTT.